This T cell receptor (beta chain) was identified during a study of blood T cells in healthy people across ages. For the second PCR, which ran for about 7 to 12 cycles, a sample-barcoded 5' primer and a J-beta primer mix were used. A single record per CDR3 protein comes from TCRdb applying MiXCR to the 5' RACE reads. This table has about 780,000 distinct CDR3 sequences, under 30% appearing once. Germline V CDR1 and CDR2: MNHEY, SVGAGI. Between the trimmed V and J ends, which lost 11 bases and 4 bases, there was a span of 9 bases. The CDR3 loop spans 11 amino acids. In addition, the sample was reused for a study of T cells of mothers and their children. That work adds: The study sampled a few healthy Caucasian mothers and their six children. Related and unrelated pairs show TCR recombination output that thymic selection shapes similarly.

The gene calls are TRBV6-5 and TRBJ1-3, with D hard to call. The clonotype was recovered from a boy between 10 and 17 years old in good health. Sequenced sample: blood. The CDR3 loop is CASVQGNTIYF. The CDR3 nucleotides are TGTGCCTCAGTACAGGGAAACACCATATATTTT.